This T cell receptor (beta chain) was documented in a study of blood T cells in healthy people across ages. The table lists this clonotype with many counts. It was with a sample-barcoded 5' primer and a J-beta primer mix that a second PCR of roughly 7 to 12 cycles was run. Using its own MiXCR run on the 5' RACE reads, TCRdb lists one record per CDR3 protein. The sample consists of 800,000 to 950,000 distinct CDR3 sequences, 25% to 35% of them appearing once. Germline assignment: CDR1 SGHTA and CDR2 FQGTGA. The CDR3 loop spans 13 amino acids. With 5 bases clipped from V and 9 bases from J, the junction kept 4 bases outside the gene matches. These records were also assigned to another study, of T cells of mothers and their children. That paper notes: A few healthy Caucasian mothers and their six children were the donors. Per child, 2.5 million to 3 million TCR beta CDR3 reads were obtained, against over 8.5 million per mother.

The sample was blood. This TCR came from a woman between 35 and 50 years old in good health. This chain joins TRBV7-3 and TRBJ2-1; TRBD1 agrees at 10 bases. The CDR3 DNA is TGTGCCAGCAGCCGACAGGGGGCGGTTGAGCAGTTCTTC. Its protein product is CASSRQGAVEQFF.